This passage covers 27 T cell receptor beta chains from one sample sequenced in a study of blood T cell repertoires in COVID-19. The protocol was immunoSEQ multiplex PCR, while the TCRdb copy is restricted to in-frame clones and leaves out a portion. The sample records under 250,000 clones, roughly four fifths being singletons. The sample consisted of peripheral blood. All receptors come from a woman aged 70 to 79 with acute or convalescent COVID-19.

V gene TRBV11-1 combines with J gene TRBJ2-2; 7 bases fit TRBD2. In germline, CDR1 is SGHAT, CDR2 FQDESV (reference sequence). The CDR3 runs to 16 residues. The V segment lost 2 bases and the J segment 1 base; nucleotides outside the gene matches: 4. The CDR3 spells CASSLLGRENTGELFF. CDR3 DNA sequence: TGTGCCAGCAGCTTACTAGGGAGGGAGAACACCGGGGAGCTGTTTTTT.

The chain uses TRBV6-5 and TRBJ2-1; weak D call: TRBD1 (6 bases). V lost 1 base and J lost 12, with 10 bases in between. Germline CDR1 and CDR2: MNHEY and SVGAGI. This CDR3 has 12 amino acids. The CDR3: CASSYLQGLQFF. The CDR3 region has the DNA TGTGCCAGCAGTTACTTACAGGGATTGCAGTTCTTC.

This clone was seen a single time. The chain couples TRBV28 to TRBJ1-2, with 8 bases fitting TRBD1. The germline V gene encodes CDR1 MDHEN and CDR2 SYDVKM. Trimming cost V 5 bases and J 4 bases; bases outside gene matches: 6. The CDR3 sequence is 14 residues long. Here the CDR3 DNA reads TGTGCCAGCAGTCGCCAGGGGGCTTCCTATGGCTACACCTTC. It specifies CASSRQGASYGYTF.

The chain carries TRBV4-3 and TRBJ2-2; 7 nucleotides align to TRBD1. Trimming cost V 4 bases and J 6 bases; bases outside gene matches: 8. The V gene's germline CDR1 is LGHNA and CDR2 YSLEER. The CDR3 loop spans 15 amino acids. The CDR3, as DNA: TGCGCCAGCAGCCGACGGACAGGATGGTCCGGGGAGCTGTTTTTT. Translated, it gives CASSRRTGWSGELFF.

The V call is TRBV29-1, the J call TRBJ2-1; 8 nucleotides match TRBD1. V was pared by 4 bases and J by 8 bases, with 7 bases of the junction left unmatched. In germline, CDR1 is SQVTM, CDR2 ANQGSEA. This CDR3 is built from 13 residues. This CDR3 is CSVGRGQFHEQFF. CDR3 nucleotide sequence: TGCAGCGTTGGCAGGGGGCAATTCCATGAGCAGTTCTTC.

The genes are TRBV12-5 and TRBJ1-2, with a tentative D call TRBD1 (6 bases). Trimming took 0 bases from V and 1 from J, leaving 9 bases between them. Looked up from germline, CDR1 is LGHNT and CDR2 is FRNRAP. The CDR3 has 15 amino acids. The DNA for the CDR3 is TGTGCTAGTGGTTTGGTACGGGACAATAACTATGGCTACACCTTC. Translation: CASGLVRDNNYGYTF. The variable domain in full, completed from reference TRBV12-5 and TRBJ1-2, reads DARVTQTPRHKVTEMGQEVTMRCQPILGHNTVFWYRQTMMQGLELLAYFRNRAPLDDSGMPKDRFSAEMPDATLATLKIQPSEPRDSAVYFCASGLVRDNNYGYTFGSGTRLTVV.

This clone occurred many times. The chain has TRBV7-9 and TRBJ1-6; 7 nucleotides match TRBD1. This CDR3 comprises 17 residues. The V and J ends lost 5 bases and 0 bases, in that order; junction bases with no gene match: 7. Germline V gene lookup returns CDR1 SEHNR and CDR2 FQNEAQ (reference sequence). CDR3 sequence: CASSPGQASSYNSPLHF. The CDR3 coding sequence is TGTGCCAGCAGCCCAGGACAGGCAAGCTCCTATAATTCACCCCTCCACTTT. Filled out from reference TRBV7-9 and TRBJ1-6, the complete variable domain reads DTGVSQNPRHKITKRGQNVTFRCDPISEHNRLYWYRQTLGQGPEFLTYFQNEAQLEKSRLLSDRFSAERPKGSFSTLEIQRTEQGDSAMYLCASSPGQASSYNSPLHFGNGTRLTVT.

The gene calls are TRBV28 and TRBJ1-2, with 8 bases identical to TRBD1. CDR1 and CDR2 from the germline V gene are MDHEN and SYDVKM. This CDR3 region has 17 residues. With 8 bases clipped from V and 6 bases from J, the junction kept 20 bases outside the gene matches. CDR3 nucleotide sequence: TGTGCCAGCCGAAGCCCTATGATCGACAGGGGTCCAAATGGCTACACCTTC. Its protein is CASRSPMIDRGPNGYTF.

V is TRBV6-2 or TRBV6-3 and J is TRBJ2-7; 11 bases are a match to TRBD1. There are 17 residues in the CDR3. V dropped 0 bases and J dropped 3; count of bases not matched to a gene: 7. Germline V CDR1 and CDR2: MNHEY, SVGEGT. Here the CDR3 reads CASSYSRDRGSFYEQYF. CDR3 coding DNA: TGTGCCAGCAGTTACTCCCGGGACAGGGGGTCTTTCTACGAGCAGTACTTC.

This clone was picked up one time. This chain uses TRBV7-2 with TRBJ1-2; maybe TRBD1 (5 bases). V lost 5 bases and J lost 7, with 17 bases in between. The CDR3 has 14 amino acids. Looked up from germline, CDR1 is SGHTA and CDR2 is FQGNSA. The CDR3 spells CASSPVRWGVGYTF. DNA for the CDR3: TGTGCCAGCAGCCCCGTGCGGTGGGGGGTTGGCTACACCTTC.

V and J are TRBV4-1 and TRBJ2-1; TRBD2 agrees at 8 bases. The germline V gene encodes CDR1 MGHRA and CDR2 YSYEKL. The CDR3 consists of 18 residues. After removal of 4 bases from V and 0 bases from J, the junction contained 11 bases not matched to a gene. CDR3 nucleotides: TGCGCCAGCAGCCCCGCGGGCGGGGGGTCCAGCTCCTACAATGAGCAGTTCTTC. The encoded protein is CASSPAGGGSSSYNEQFF.

The rearrangement links TRBV6-1 to TRBJ1-2; the D is unclear. The CDR3 is 15 amino acids. The V gene lost 2 bases and the J gene lost 1 base, with 11 bases spanning the gap. Germline CDR1 reads MNHNS; CDR2 reads SASEGT. Here the CDR3 reads CASSENLGLNYGYTF. The CDR3, as DNA: TGTGCCAGCAGTGAAAACTTAGGACTTAACTATGGCTACACCTTC.

The rearrangement uses TRBV5-1 and TRBJ1-5; perhaps TRBD1 as D (6 bases). There are 16 residues in the CDR3. With 4 bases removed from V and 3 bases from J, the gap between germline ends came to 17 bases. The germline V gene encodes CDR1 SGHRS and CDR2 YFSETQ. This CDR3 reads CASSRYPDRINQPQHF. In nucleotides, the CDR3 is TGCGCCAGCAGCCGCTACCCCGACAGGATCAATCAGCCCCAGCATTTT.

The chain combines TRBV28 with TRBJ2-1, with TRBD2 as a possible D gene (5 bases). Trimming removed 5 bases at V and 7 bases at J, with 15 bases between. There are 14 residues in the CDR3. Germline CDR1 MDHEN, CDR2 SYDVKM. The CDR3: CASSPPLEVNEQFF. As DNA, the CDR3 is TGTGCCAGCAGTCCACCCCTGGAGGTGAATGAGCAGTTCTTC.

V gene TRBV28 combines with J gene TRBJ2-1; 10 bases line up with TRBD2. V was clipped by 2 bases and J by 7 bases; unmatched bases: 5. This CDR3 is 15 amino acids long. Germline CDR1 MDHEN, CDR2 SYDVKM. CDR3 sequence (DNA): TGTGCCAGCAGTTTAGGGTTAGCGGGGGGTAATGAGCAGTTCTTC. Translating it yields CASSLGLAGGNEQFF.

The sample holds one count of this clone. V is TRBV27 and J is TRBJ1-5; tentatively, D is TRBD1 (6 bases). The CDR3 runs to 14 residues. CDR1 is MNHEY and CDR2 is SMNVEV in the germline V gene (reference sequence). V was shortened by 3 bases and J by 12 bases, with 18 bases between the two germline ends. In nucleotides, the CDR3 is TGTGCCAGCAGTTTGACAGGTGTCCCTCGCAACCAGCATTTT. Protein product: CASSLTGVPRNQHF.

A single count supports this clone. The genes are TRBV18 and TRBJ1-1, with 9 nucleotides matching TRBD1. Germline V CDR1 and CDR2: KGHSH, LQKENI. V shed 2 bases, J shed 0 bases, and the junction held 1 base outside the gene matches. CDR3 length: 15 amino acids. The CDR3 nucleotides read TGTGCCAGCTCACCAACAGGGGGCCTGAACACTGAAGCTTTCTTT. Encoded protein: CASSPTGGLNTEAFF.

This chain connects TRBV5-6 to TRBJ1-4, with 8 bases fitting TRBD1. The CDR3 is made up of 15 amino acids. Germline trimming cut 0 bases from V and 7 bases from J; bases unmatched to any gene: 5. Per the germline V gene, CDR1 is SGHDT and CDR2 is YYEEEE. The CDR3 DNA is TGTGCCAGCAGCTTGGGATCAGGGGGCCTTGAAAAACTGTTTTTT. Amino acid sequence: CASSLGSGGLEKLFF.

The chain carries TRBV4-3 and TRBJ1-2; 7 bases match TRBD1. The CDR3 is made up of 15 amino acids. CDR1 LGHNA and CDR2 YSLEER come from the germline V gene. Losses at the gene ends were 2 bases for V and 4 bases for J; bases not matched to a gene: 7. This CDR3 is CASSQLIGQAYGYTF. CDR3 DNA: TGCGCCAGCAGCCAACTTATCGGACAGGCCTATGGCTACACCTTC.

A few counts support this clone. The gene calls are TRBV7-2 and TRBJ2-7; a possible D gene is TRBD1 (5 bases). Germline V gene lookup returns CDR1 SGHTA and CDR2 FQGNSA. Trimming shortened V by 1 base and J by 6 bases, and 10 bases separated the two germline ends. The CDR3 consists of 13 residues. This CDR3 is CASSLDTGPEQYF. The CDR3 DNA reads as TGTGCCAGCAGCTTAGACACAGGCCCCGAGCAGTACTTC. The full variable domain, rest sourced from reference TRBV7-2 and TRBJ2-7, is GAGVSQSPSNKVTEKGKDVELRCDPISGHTALYWYRQSLGQGLEFLIYFQGNSAPDKSGLPSDRFSAERTGGSVSTLTIQRTQQEDSAVYLCASSLDTGPEQYFGPGTRLTVT.

This clone was detected a few times. V gene TRBV4-1 combines with J gene TRBJ1-3, with 9 positions matching TRBD1. CDR3 length equals 17 residues. V trimming: 1 base; J trimming: 5 bases; junction bases outside the gene matches: 9. The germline V gene encodes CDR1 MGHRA and CDR2 YSYEKL. Here the CDR3 reads CASSQGRQGVQRNTIYF. The DNA of the CDR3 is TGCGCCAGCAGCCAAGGAAGACAGGGGGTGCAAAGAAACACCATATATTTT.

The chain couples TRBV19 to TRBJ2-3; D not certain. CDR3 length: 15 amino acids. The germline V gene has CDR1 LNHDA and CDR2 SQIVND (reference sequence). V was clipped by 5 bases and J by 0 bases, with 12 bases between them. The DNA for the CDR3 is TGTGCCAGTAGTCTTTGGGCATTGAGCACAGATACGCAGTATTTT. The encoded protein is CASSLWALSTDTQYF.

The table lists this clone with a few counts. This sequence joins TRBV10-3 and TRBJ1-1; D is uncertain. The CDR3 is 13 amino acids. V was shortened by 5 bases and J by 6 bases, with 13 bases between the two germline ends. Germline V lookup: CDR1 ENHRY, CDR2 SYGVKD. The CDR3 DNA follows: TGTGCCATCAGTTCTAGGGAGATGGCTGAAGCTTTCTTT. Amino acids: CAISSREMAEAFF.

The chain has TRBV3-1 (or the pseudogene TRBV3-2) and TRBJ1-1; 9 bases are a match to TRBD1. The V gene's germline CDR1 is LGHDT and CDR2 YNNKEL (reference sequence). The CDR3 totals 15 residues. V lost 3 bases to trimming and J lost 1 base; unmatched junction nucleotides: 3. CDR3 coding DNA: TGTGCCAGCAGCCACACGGGACAGGGGAACACTGAAGCTTTCTTT. As protein: CASSHTGQGNTEAFF.

This chain links TRBV10-2 with TRBJ2-7; 7 positions match TRBD1. This CDR3 comprises 12 residues. The junction had 3 bases not matched to a gene; V was cut back by 8 bases and J by 2 bases. Germline V CDR1 and CDR2: WSHSY, SAAADI. The CDR3 sequence: CASLGTAYEQYF. CDR3 sequence (DNA): TGCGCCAGCCTAGGGACAGCCTACGAGCAGTACTTC.

V usage is TRBV2 and J usage is TRBJ1-2, with 8 nucleotides matching TRBD1. Germline V gene sequence: CDR1 SNHLY, CDR2 FYNNEI. The CDR3 runs 14 residues. Unmatched junction bases numbered 8, after V lost 8 bases and J lost 3 bases. The CDR3 nucleotides are TGTGCCAGCGGTATACAGGGGGTGCACTATGGCTACACCTTC. It encodes CASGIQGVHYGYTF. Based on the CDR3 plus reference TRBV2 and TRBJ1-2, the full variable domain is EPEVTQTPSHQVTQMGQEVILRCVPISNHLYFYWYRQILGQKVEFLVSFYNNEISEKSEIFDDQFSVERPDGSNFTLKIRSTKLEDSAMYFCASGIQGVHYGYTFGSGTRLTVV.

This clone was counted once. The V gene is TRBV30, the J gene TRBJ2-1; 9 bases map to TRBD2. The CDR3 totals 19 residues. In germline, CDR1 is GTSNPN, CDR2 SVGIG (reference sequence). J was trimmed by 0 bases and V by 4 bases; bases with no gene match: 16. This CDR3 is CAWMAWGSGGFSSYNEQFF. The DNA of the CDR3 is TGTGCCTGGATGGCCTGGGGGAGCGGGGGGTTCAGCTCCTACAATGAGCAGTTCTTC.